Described below is a single T cell receptor (beta chain) sequence and its context. Its antigen is as yet unknown. The data derive from a study of cytomegalovirus exposure and HLA in healthy donors. Study results and caveats: Analysis performed later found 15,000 or so TCR beta sequences associated with HLA alleles at 0.05 false discovery rate. Productive status was seen about 90% or about 30% of the time for most TCR beta V segments in an earlier analysis. Cytomegalovirus association was assigned to about 150 TCR beta chains. In most subjects, TCR beta sequences reportedly gave accurate predictions of HLA-A and HLA-B alleles.

The junction had 15 bases not matched to a gene; V was cut back by 3 bases and J by 6 bases. The CDR3 covers 18 residues. In germline, CDR1 is MDHEN, CDR2 SYDVKM. PCR was performed using 60 Vbeta and 13 Jbeta primers. Assay: immunoSEQ multiplex PCR; the TCRdb copy retains only in-frame clones and omits some. This repertoire shows under 120,000 clones, roughly 85% found once; its top ten account for 3% to 3.5%. The chain couples TRBV28 to TRBJ2-3; the match to TRBD1 covers 10 bases. Input material: PBMCs. This clonotype originated in a woman between 40 and 50 years old in good health and CMV-seronegative. CDR3 loop: CASSFIGGGTGELDTQYF. The CDR3 nucleotides read TGTGCCAGCAGTTTTATTGGGGGGGGGACAGGGGAATTGGATACGCAGTATTTT.